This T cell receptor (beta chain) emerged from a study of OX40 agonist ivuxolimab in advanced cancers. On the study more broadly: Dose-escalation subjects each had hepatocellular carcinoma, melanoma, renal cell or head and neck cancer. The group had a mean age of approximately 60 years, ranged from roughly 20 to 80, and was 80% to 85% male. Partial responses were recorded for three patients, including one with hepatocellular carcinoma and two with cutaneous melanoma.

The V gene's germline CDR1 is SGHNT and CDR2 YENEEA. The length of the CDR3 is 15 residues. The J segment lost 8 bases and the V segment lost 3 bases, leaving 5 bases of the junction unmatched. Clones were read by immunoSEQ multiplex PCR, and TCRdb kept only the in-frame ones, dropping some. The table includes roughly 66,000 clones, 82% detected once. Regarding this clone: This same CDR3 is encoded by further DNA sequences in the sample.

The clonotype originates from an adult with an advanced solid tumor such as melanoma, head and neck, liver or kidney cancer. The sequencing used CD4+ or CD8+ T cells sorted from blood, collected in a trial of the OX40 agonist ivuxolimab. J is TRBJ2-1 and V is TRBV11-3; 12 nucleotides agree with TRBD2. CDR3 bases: TGTGCCAGCAGCTTGGGGGGACTAGCGGGCGATGAGCAGTTCTTC. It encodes CASSLGGLAGDEQFF.